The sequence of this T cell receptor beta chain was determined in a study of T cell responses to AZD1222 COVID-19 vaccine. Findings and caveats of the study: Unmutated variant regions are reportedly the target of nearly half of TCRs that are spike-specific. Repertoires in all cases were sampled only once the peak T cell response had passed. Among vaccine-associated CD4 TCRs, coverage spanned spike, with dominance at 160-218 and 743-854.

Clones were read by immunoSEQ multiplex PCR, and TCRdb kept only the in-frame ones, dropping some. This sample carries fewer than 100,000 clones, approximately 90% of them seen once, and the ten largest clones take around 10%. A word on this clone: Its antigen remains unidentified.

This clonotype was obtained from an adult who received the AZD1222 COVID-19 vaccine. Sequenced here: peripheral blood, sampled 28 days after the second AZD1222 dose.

DNA of the CDR3: TGTGCCATCAGGAACCCCGGGACAGGGGGCGGCGAGCAGTACTTC. Its translation is CAIRNPGTGGGEQYF. The rearrangement uses TRBV10-3 and TRBJ2-7; TRBD1 agrees at 12 bases. J lost 6 bases, V lost 6 bases, and 9 bases had no gene match. Looked up from germline, CDR1 is ENHRY and CDR2 is SYGVKD. CDR3 length: 15 residues.